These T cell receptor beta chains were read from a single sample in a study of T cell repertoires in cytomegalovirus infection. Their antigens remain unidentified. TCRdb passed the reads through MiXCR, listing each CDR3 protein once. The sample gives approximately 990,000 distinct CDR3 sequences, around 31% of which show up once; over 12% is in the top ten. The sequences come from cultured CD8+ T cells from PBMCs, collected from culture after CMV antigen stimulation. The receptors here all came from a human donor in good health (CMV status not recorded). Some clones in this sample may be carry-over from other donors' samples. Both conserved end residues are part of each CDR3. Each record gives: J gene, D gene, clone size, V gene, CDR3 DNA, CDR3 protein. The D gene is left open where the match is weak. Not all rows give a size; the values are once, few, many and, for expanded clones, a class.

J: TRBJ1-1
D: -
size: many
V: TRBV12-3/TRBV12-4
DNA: TGTGCCAGCAGTTTCCTGGGGTCGAACACTGAAGCTTTCTTT
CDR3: CASSFLGSNTEAFF

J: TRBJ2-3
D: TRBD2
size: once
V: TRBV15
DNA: TGTGCCACCAGCAGTAGGGTGGGACTAGCGGGACGAACAGATACGCAGTATTTT
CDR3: CATSSRVGLAGRTDTQYF

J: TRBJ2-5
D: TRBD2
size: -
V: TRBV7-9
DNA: TGTGCCAACAGCACGACTAGCATGCTCGAGACCCAGTACTTC
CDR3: CANSTTSMLETQYF

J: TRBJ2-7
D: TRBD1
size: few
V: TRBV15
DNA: TGTGCCACCAGCGCGGACAGGCTGACCTACGAGCAGTACTTC
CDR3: CATSADRLTYEQYF

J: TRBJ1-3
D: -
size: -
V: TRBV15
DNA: TGTGCCACCAGTCTAGCGCGGGGCGGCGGAAACACCATATATTTT
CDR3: CATSLARGGGNTIYF

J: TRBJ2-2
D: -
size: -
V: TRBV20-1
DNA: TGCAGTGTCTTAAGGGAAGGGACCGGGGAGCTGTTTTTT
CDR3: CSVLREGTGELFF

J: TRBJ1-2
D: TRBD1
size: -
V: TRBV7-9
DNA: TGTGCCAGCAGCTTAGGGAGGGGACAGGGCACGGCTGGCTACACCTTC
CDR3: CASSLGRGQGTAGYTF

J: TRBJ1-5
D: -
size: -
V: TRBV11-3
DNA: TGTGCCAGCAGCTCAAGGGGGGCCGGGAATAGCAATCAGCCCCAGCATTTT
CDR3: CASSSRGAGNSNQPQHF

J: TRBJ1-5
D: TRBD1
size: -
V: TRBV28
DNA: TGTGCCAGCGGAACAGGGGGCGCCAATCAGCCCCAGCATTTT
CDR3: CASGTGGANQPQHF

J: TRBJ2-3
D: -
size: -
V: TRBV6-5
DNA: TGTGCCAGCAGTTACGCAGGGAGCACAGATACGCAGTATTTT
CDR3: CASSYAGSTDTQYF

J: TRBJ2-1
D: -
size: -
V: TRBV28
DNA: TGTGCCAGCAGTTTTTGGGGAGTCGGGTACAATGAGCAGTTCTTC
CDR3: CASSFWGVGYNEQFF

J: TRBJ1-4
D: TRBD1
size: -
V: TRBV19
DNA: TGTGCCACTTCGACAGGGTGGGAAAAACTGTTTTTT
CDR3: CATSTGWEKLFF